A selection of T cell receptor beta chains follows, all from one sample in a study of OX40 agonist ivuxolimab in advanced cancers. The assay was immunoSEQ multiplex PCR, and TCRdb's table has in-frame clones only and misses some. Of about 49,000 clones in the sample, about 85% were seen once. The sample in question was CD4+ or CD8+ T cells sorted from blood, obtained in a trial of the OX40 agonist ivuxolimab. These receptor sequences come from an adult with an advanced solid tumor such as melanoma, head and neck, liver or kidney cancer. CDR3s leave out the opening cysteine and the closing phenylalanine or tryptophan. Each record gives: J gene, V gene, CDR3 protein.

TRBJ1-5,TRBV6-5,ASSYREGQPQH
TRBJ1-1,TRBV7-2,ASSLEPLMNTEAF
TRBJ2-3,TRBV11-2,ASSLTVTDTQY
TRBJ2-2,TRBV5-1,ASATMGEGVLSGELF
TRBJ1-5,TRBV28,ASTPLGRNQPQH
TRBJ2-3,TRBV5-8,ASPRGGPTDTQY
TRBJ1-2,TRBV9,ASSVATGWNGYT
TRBJ1-2,TRBV4-1,ASSQGPQTTGGDGYT
TRBJ2-7,TRBV6-5,ASSYAGSYEQY
TRBJ2-1,TRBV4-1,ASSQGNPDEQF
TRBJ1-6,TRBV5-1,ASSLGTGTYNSPLH
TRBJ1-6,TRBV6-1,ASSEWGYNSPLH
TRBJ1-5,TRBV28,AIRGLTPSGNQPQH
TRBJ1-2,TRBV5-4,AMWGSETYGYT
TRBJ2-3,TRBV9,ASSAEGRLADTQY
TRBJ2-1,TRBV11-2,ASSPSTYYEQF
TRBJ1-2,TRBV27,ASSLSDGLGGYT
TRBJ2-2,TRBV29-1,SVEDMEDTGELF
TRBJ1-1,TRBV6-5,ASSYPGQSTEAF
TRBJ1-5,TRBV2,ASSESPGTNQPQH
TRBJ2-5,TRBV4-3,ASSQDGGGETQY
TRBJ2-5,TRBV18,ASSPPELGAQETQY
TRBJ2-5,TRBV7-9,ASSLSLAGPQETQY
TRBJ1-6,TRBV28,ASSILGGSGSPLH
TRBJ2-2,TRBV5-4,ASSFQGGSGELF
TRBJ2-7,TRBV30,AWSMDTGSYEQY
TRBJ1-2,TRBV9,ASSEGRAFYGYT
TRBJ1-2,TRBV18,ASSPLGQFNYGYT
TRBJ1-5,TRBV7-6,ASSQFFGTGGYSNQPQH
TRBJ2-7,TRBV19,ASSIGQSVEQY
TRBJ2-1,TRBV7-9,ASSLQDRGSYNEQF
TRBJ2-3,TRBV6-5,ASFLGDTQY
TRBJ1-2,TRBV28,ASSSYVYYGYT
TRBJ2-7,TRBV4-3,ASSQSIAGGPYEQY
TRBJ1-5,TRBV10-2,ASSESTANEPQH
TRBJ2-3,TRBV27,ASSSGTSGLADTQY
TRBJ2-3,TRBV29-1,SAVGSSITPTDTQY
TRBJ2-1,TRBV29-1,SAEEGSYNEQF